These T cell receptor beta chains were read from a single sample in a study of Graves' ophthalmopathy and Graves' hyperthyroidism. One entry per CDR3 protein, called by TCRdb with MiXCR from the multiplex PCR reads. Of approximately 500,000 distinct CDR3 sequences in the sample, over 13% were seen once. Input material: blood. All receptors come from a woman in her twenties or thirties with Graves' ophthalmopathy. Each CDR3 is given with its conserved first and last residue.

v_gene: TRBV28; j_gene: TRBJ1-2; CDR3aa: CASSIRGVGYTF
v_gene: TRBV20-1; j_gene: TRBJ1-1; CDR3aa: CSARSGSWDTEAFF
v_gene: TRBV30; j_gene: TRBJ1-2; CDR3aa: CAWGPGGAYGYTF
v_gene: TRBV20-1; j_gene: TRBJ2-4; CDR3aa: CSASRGSQNIQYF
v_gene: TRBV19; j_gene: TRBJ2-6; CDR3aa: CASRHPGQGSYRTSGANVLTF
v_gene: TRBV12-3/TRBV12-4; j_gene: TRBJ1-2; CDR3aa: CASSFTVSNYGYTF
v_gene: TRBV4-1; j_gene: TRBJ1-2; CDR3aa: CASSLGIRDKNGYTF
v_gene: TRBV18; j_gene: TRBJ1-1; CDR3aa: CASSREIGTEAFF
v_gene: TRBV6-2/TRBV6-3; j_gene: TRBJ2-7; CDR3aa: CASSYSDTYEQYF
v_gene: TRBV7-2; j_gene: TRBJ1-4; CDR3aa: CASSLELNEKLFF
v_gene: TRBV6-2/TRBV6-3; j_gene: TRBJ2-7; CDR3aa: CASSYQYPGQPYEQYF
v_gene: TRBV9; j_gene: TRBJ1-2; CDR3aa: CASSADHYGYTF
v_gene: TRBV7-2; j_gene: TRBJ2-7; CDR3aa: CASSLVGGRAGEQYF
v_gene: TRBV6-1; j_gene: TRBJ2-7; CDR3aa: CASSDLASSSYEQYF
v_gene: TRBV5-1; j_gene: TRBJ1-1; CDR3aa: CASSMTGRLTEAFF
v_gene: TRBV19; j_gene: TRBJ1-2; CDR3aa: CASSGNRGRGYGYTF
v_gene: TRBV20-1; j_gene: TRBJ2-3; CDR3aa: CSAPGPAAGGLDTQYF
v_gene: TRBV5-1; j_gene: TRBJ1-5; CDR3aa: CASSPQDRNQPQHF
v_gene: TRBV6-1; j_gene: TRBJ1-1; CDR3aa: CASSPGTGANTEAFF
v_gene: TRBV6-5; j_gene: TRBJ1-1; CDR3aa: CASSYAGGAGDTEAFF
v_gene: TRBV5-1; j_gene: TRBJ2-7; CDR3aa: CASSERTAFRQYF
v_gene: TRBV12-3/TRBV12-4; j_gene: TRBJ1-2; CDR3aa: CASSRAPSGYGYTF
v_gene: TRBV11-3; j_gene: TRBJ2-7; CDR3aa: CASSFSTGGFGPEQYF
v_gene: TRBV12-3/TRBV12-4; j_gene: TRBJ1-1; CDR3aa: CASSPSGQGGEAFF
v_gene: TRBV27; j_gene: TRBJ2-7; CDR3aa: CASSLHTEVEQYF
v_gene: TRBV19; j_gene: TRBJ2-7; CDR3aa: CASSFGSQGGEQYF
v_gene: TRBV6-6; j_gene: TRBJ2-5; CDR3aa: CASSTDRGRQETQYF
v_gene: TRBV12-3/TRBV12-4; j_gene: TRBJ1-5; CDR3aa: CASSTGTPSNQPQHF
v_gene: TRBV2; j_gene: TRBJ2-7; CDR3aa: CASRRDRAMSYEQYF
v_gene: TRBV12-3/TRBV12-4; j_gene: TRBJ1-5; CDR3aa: CASSTQFGGGQPQHF
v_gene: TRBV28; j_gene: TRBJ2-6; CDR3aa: CASSSPGTGNGANVLTF
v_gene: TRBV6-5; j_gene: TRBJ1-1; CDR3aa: CASSYPGQLNTEAFF
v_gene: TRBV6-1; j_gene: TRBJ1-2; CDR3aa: CASYSGANYGYTF
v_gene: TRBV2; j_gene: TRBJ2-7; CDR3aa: CASSYTQDSDEQYF
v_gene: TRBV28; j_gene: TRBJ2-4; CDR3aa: CASRSSGQLAKNIQYF
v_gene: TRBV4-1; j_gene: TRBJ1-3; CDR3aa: CASSQGQSSGNTIYF
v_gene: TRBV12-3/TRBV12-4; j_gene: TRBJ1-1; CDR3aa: CASSFTLSTEAFF
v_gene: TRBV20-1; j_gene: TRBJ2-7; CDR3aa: CSADGLAPYEQYF
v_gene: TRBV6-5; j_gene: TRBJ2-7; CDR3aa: CASSFSRDRGLYEQYF
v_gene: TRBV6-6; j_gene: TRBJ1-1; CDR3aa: CASSYSRGAGTATDYMNTEAFF